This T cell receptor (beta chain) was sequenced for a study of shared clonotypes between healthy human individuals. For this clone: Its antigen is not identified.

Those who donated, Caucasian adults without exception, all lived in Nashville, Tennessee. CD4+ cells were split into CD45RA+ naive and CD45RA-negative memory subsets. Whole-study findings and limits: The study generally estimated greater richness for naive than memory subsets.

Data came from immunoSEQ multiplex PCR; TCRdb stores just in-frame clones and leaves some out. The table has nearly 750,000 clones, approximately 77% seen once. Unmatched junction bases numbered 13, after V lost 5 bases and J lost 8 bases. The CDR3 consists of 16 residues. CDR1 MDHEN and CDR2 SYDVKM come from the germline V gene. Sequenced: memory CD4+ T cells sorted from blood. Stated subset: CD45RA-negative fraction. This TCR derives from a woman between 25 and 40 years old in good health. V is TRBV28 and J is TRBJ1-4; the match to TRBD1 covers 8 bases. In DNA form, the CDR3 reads TGTGCCAGCAGTAATACCAGGACAGGGAGGTTGGAAAAACTGTTTTTT. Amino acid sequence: CASSNTRTGRLEKLFF. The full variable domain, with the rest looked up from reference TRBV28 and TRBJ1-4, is DVKVTQSSRYLVKRTGEKVFLECVQDMDHENMFWYRQDPGLGLRLIYFSYDVKMKEKGDIPEGYSVSREKKERFSLILESASTNQTSMYLCASSNTRTGRLEKLFFGSGTQLSVL.